The entry below describes one T cell receptor (beta chain). Only a few counts were recorded for this clonotype. Its antigen is not yet known. Base qualities are not provided; no much larger clone lies one nucleotide away. The data derive from a study of response to subunit inactivated influenza vaccine (dated by TCRdb to about 2018). Broadly, across the study: Deep quantitative T cell receptor repertoire profiling was used in the study to track responses to a trivalent subunit inactivated influenza vaccine.

The library came from RT-PCR. TCRdb names Illumina HiSeq 2500 as the instrument used. The public reads were reprocessed in TCRdb via fastp at Q25 and MiXCR, keeping in-frame beta chains. Records with the same CDR3 protein are collapsed into one entry carrying the most frequent genes and DNA. For this sample there are approximately 570,000 distinct CDR3 sequences; under 9% appear just once. 10% to 15% of the sample comes from the top ten. The paper as a whole reports these results and caveats: The authors proposed that each seasonal influenza vaccination may bring in only a limited number of new T cells.

As encoded in the germline V gene, CDR1 is ENHRY while CDR2 is SYGVKD. V lost 6 bases and J lost 0 bases, and the count of bases not matched to a germline gene is 13. The CDR3, from cysteine to phenylalanine, totals 17 residues. CDR3 DNA is the only sequence kept; it has 51 bases, read in frame from the first base. Here the chain combines TRBV10-3 and TRBJ1-1; TRBD1 fits 7 bases in the junction. This TCR derives from a man aged 50 to 75 who received an inactivated influenza vaccine. Donor details come from another sample of the same person, matched by shared clones. Sequences were derived from PBMCs from blood, sampled around 25 months after vaccination. The encoded CDR3 is CAISTSPGTVMNTEAFF. The base sequence is TGTGCCATCAGCACCAGTCCCGGGACAGTAATGAACACTGAAGCTTTCTTT.